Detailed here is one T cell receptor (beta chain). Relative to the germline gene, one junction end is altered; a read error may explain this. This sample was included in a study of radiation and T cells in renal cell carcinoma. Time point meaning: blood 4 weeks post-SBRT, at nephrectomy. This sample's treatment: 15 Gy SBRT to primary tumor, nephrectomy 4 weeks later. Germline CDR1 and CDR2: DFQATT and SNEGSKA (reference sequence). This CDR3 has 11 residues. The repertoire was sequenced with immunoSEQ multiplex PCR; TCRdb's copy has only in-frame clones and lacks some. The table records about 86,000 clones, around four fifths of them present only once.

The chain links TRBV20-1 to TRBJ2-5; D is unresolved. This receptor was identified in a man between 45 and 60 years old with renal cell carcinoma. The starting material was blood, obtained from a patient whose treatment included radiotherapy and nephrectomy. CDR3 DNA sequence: TGCAGCGCTATGAGTCAAGAGACCCAGTACTTC. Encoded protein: CSAMSQETQYF.